These 15 T cell receptor beta chains were sequenced from one sample in a study of response to subunit inactivated influenza vaccine (dated by TCRdb to 2016 to 2019). Library method: RT-PCR. The instrument was an Illumina HiSeq 2500. TCRdb trimmed public reads at Q25 via fastp, called clones via MiXCR and kept in-frame beta chains. Records with the same CDR3 protein are collapsed into one entry carrying the most frequent genes and DNA. The sample table holds around 760,000 distinct CDR3 sequences, of which 14% were seen once. Approximately 6.5% of the sample rests with the top ten. Sequencing was performed on PBMCs from blood, taken 14 to 15 days before vaccination. The receptors were sampled from a man between 50 and 59 years old who received an inactivated influenza vaccine. Donor details come from another sample of the same person, matched by shared clones.

The chain combines TRBV20-1 with TRBJ2-7, with TRBD2 matching 13 bases. V lost 2 bases and J lost 2; bases outside the gene matches: 6. The CDR3 contains 16 residues. Germline loops: CDR1 DFQATT, CDR2 SNEGSKA (reference sequence). The CDR3 bases are TGCAGTGCTAGAACTAGCGGGAGGGCAAGGACCTACGAGCAGTACTTC. Its translation is CSARTSGRARTYEQYF.

The rearrangement links TRBV12-3 or TRBV12-4 to TRBJ2-3; D not resolved. V was shortened by 0 bases and J by 3 bases, with 7 bases between the two germline ends. The CDR3 is made up of 14 amino acids. The CDR3 loop is CASSLALRTDTQYF. The CDR3 DNA reads as TGTGCCAGCAGTTTAGCGCTGCGGACAGATACGCAGTATTTT.

The chain couples TRBV7-8 to TRBJ1-1, with 8 bases fitting TRBD1. With 6 bases clipped from V and 3 bases from J, the junction kept 3 bases outside the gene matches. The germline CDR1 and CDR2 sequences are SGHVS and FQNEAQ. The length of the CDR3 is 13 residues. CDR3 protein: CASRPDRDTEAFF. The DNA of the CDR3 is TGTGCCAGCAGACCGGACAGGGACACTGAAGCTTTCTTT.

This clonotype was picked up a small number of times. The chain is built from TRBV6-5 and TRBJ2-7, with TRBD2 identical over 8 bases. The CDR3 is made up of 16 amino acids. Germline CDR1 reads MNHEY; CDR2 reads SVGAGI. Losses at the gene ends were 2 bases for V and 6 bases for J; bases not matched to a gene: 12. CDR3: CASSYDSYGGEAEQYF. CDR3 nucleotide sequence: TGTGCCAGCAGTTACGACTCTTACGGGGGGGAAGCCGAGCAGTACTTC.

This clonotype has at least ten counts. The rearrangement uses TRBV5-1 and TRBJ2-3, with D perhaps given as TRBD1 or TRBD2 (5 bases each). Trimming left V 0 bases short and J 2 bases short, with 10 bases between. Germline values: CDR1 SGHRS, CDR2 YFSETQ. The CDR3 loop spans 15 amino acids. The CDR3: CASSLVGGTTDTQYF. For the CDR3, the DNA is TGCGCCAGCAGCTTGGTGGGTGGGACCACAGATACGCAGTATTTT.

This clonotype was observed a handful of times. V and J are TRBV29-1 and TRBJ2-3, with 10 bases that match TRBD2. Germline-derived CDR1 and CDR2 are SQVTM and ANQGSEA. The CDR3 extends over 16 amino acids. V was clipped by 6 bases and J by 0 bases; unmatched bases: 9. The CDR3 DNA reads as TGCAGCGTCCTCAGGACTAGCGGAACTAGCACAGATACGCAGTATTTT. Protein product: CSVLRTSGTSTDTQYF.

In nucleotides, the CDR3 is TGTGCCAGCAGTTTTAGGACTAGCGGGGGGTTACAAGAGACCCAGTACTTC. It specifies CASSFRTSGGLQETQYF. The V and J genes are TRBV28 and TRBJ2-5; 14 nucleotides line up with TRBD2. V lost 3 bases, J lost 2 bases, and 5 bases stayed unmatched. Looked up from germline, CDR1 is MDHEN and CDR2 is SYDVKM. CDR3 length: 17 amino acids.

V is TRBV6-2 or TRBV6-3 and J is TRBJ2-4; weak D call: TRBD1 (5 bases). Trimming cost V 5 bases and J 10 bases, with 18 bases left between them. In germline, CDR1 is MNHEY, CDR2 SVGEGT. The CDR3 extends over 14 amino acids. CDR3 in DNA: TGTGCCAGCAGTGGCGTGGGGCCGGCCCAAATTCAGTACTTC. This sequence encodes CASSGVGPAQIQYF.

The chain joins TRBV15 to TRBJ2-1; 7 positions match TRBD2. V dropped 0 bases and J dropped 2; count of bases not matched to a gene: 7. CDR1 and CDR2 from the germline V gene are LNHNV and YYDKDF (reference sequence). There are 17 residues in the CDR3. The CDR3 sequence: CATSRDRGSGTYNEQFF. DNA of the CDR3: TGTGCCACCAGCAGAGATCGGGGGAGCGGGACCTACAATGAGCAGTTCTTC.

This clonotype came up a few times. This chain connects TRBV12-3 or TRBV12-4 to TRBJ2-1; 12 bases align to TRBD1. The V and J ends lost 4 bases and 8 bases, in that order; junction bases with no gene match: 12. The CDR3 is 17 amino acids. CDR3 amino acids: CASSWRTGTGGRDEQFF. The CDR3 bases are TGTGCCAGCAGTTGGCGAACCGGGACAGGGGGCAGAGATGAGCAGTTCTTC.

This chain connects TRBV6-5 to TRBJ2-5, with a possible D match to TRBD2 (5 bases). This CDR3 comprises 15 residues. The germline V gene has CDR1 MNHEY and CDR2 SVGAGI. Trimming took off 0 bases at V and 7 bases at J, with 15 bases between the two ends. CDR3 nucleotides: TGTGCCAGCAGTTACTCTAGTGACGTCCGGGGGACCCAGTACTTC. Translating gives CASSYSSDVRGTQYF.

The chain has TRBV15 and TRBJ2-2, with D unresolved. Germline assignment: CDR1 LNHNV and CDR2 YYDKDF (reference sequence). This CDR3 contains 15 residues. Trimming stripped 1 base from V and 4 bases from J, with 10 bases between. For the CDR3, the DNA is TGTGCCACCAGCAGAGTCAGGCTTGGCACCGGGGAGCTGTTTTTT. Translating it yields CATSRVRLGTGELFF.

The chain couples TRBV6-1 to TRBJ2-1; D remains ambiguous. The germline V and J ends were trimmed by 6 bases and 6 bases, with 18 bases remaining between them. CDR3 size: 15 residues. Germline-derived CDR1 and CDR2 are MNHNS and SASEGT. CDR3 residues: CASSPGSLAVNEQFF. The CDR3 coding sequence is TGTGCCAGCAGCCCCGGCAGTCTTGCTGTCAATGAGCAGTTCTTC.

This clonotype was seen more than once but under ten times. This rearrangement joins TRBV10-3 to TRBJ2-1; tentatively, D is TRBD1 (5 bases). The CDR3 runs 12 residues. CDR1 ENHRY and CDR2 SYGVKD come from the germline V gene. Trimming shortened V by 3 bases and J by 9 bases, and 9 bases separated the two germline ends. Here the CDR3 reads CAISEKGVEQFF. Written as DNA, the CDR3 is TGTGCCATCAGTGAAAAAGGGGTTGAGCAGTTCTTC.

V and J are TRBV5-6 and TRBJ2-6; D might be TRBD1 (5 bases). This CDR3 has 13 amino acids. Between the trimmed V and J ends, which lost 1 base and 8 bases, there was a span of 7 bases. The germline CDR1 and CDR2 sequences are SGHDT and YYEEEE. The CDR3 sequence is CASSLQGSNVLTF. In DNA, the CDR3 is TGTGCCAGCAGCTTGCAGGGTTCCAACGTCCTGACTTTC.